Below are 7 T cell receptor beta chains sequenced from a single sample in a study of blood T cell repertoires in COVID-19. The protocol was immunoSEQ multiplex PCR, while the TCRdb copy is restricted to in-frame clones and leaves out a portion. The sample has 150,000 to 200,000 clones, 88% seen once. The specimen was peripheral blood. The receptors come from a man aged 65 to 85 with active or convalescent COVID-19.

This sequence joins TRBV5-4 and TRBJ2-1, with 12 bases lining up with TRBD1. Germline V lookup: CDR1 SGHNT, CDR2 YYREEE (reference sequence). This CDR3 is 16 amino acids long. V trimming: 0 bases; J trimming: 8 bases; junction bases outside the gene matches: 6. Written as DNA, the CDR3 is TGTGCCAGCAGCTTGGTGTGGGGACAGGGGGCGGATGAGCAGTTCTTC. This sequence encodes CASSLVWGQGADEQFF.

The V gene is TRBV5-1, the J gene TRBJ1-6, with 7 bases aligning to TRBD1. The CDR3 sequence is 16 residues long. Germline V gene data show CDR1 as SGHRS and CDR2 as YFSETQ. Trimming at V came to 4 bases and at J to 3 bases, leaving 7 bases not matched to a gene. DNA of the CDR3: TGCGCCAGCAGCACCTGGACAGGCTACTATAATTCACCCCTCCACTTT. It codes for CASSTWTGYYNSPLHF.

The chain's CDR3 is CAISDFLLAGESSYNSPLHF. DNA of the CDR3: TGTGCCATCAGTGATTTTTTACTGGCAGGGGAAAGCTCCTATAATTCACCCCTCCACTTT. V is TRBV10-3 and J is TRBJ1-6; perhaps TRBD1 as D (6 bases). Trimming shortened V by 3 bases and J by 0 bases, and 21 bases separated the two germline ends. Germline CDR1 is ENHRY and CDR2 is SYGVKD. The CDR3 is 20 amino acids.

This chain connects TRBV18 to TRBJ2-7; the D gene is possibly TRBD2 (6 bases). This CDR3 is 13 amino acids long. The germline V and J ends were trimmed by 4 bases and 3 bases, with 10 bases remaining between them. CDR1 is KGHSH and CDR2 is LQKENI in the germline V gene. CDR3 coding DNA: TGTGCCAGCTCACTGACAGCGGGCTACGAGCAGTACTTC. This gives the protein CASSLTAGYEQYF.

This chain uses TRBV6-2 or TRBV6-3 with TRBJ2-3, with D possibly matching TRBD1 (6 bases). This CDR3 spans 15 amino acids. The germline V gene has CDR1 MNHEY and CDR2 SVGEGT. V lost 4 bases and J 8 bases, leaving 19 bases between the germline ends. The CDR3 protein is CASSSPRPRGGTQYF. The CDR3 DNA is TGTGCCAGCAGTTCACCGCGGCCCAGGGGTGGTACGCAGTATTTT.

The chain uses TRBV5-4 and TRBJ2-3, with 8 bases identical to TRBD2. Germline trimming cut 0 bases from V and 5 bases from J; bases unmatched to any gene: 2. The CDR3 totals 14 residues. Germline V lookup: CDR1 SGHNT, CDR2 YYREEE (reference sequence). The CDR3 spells CASSLGLAGDTQYF. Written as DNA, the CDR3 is TGTGCCAGCAGCTTGGGGCTAGCGGGAGATACGCAGTATTTT.

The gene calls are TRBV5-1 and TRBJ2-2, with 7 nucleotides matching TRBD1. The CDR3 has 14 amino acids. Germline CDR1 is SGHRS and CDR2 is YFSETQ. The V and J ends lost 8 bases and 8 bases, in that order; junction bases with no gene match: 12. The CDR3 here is CARKQGTVYGELFF. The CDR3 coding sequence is TGCGCCAGAAAACAAGGGACAGTTTATGGGGAGCTGTTTTTT.